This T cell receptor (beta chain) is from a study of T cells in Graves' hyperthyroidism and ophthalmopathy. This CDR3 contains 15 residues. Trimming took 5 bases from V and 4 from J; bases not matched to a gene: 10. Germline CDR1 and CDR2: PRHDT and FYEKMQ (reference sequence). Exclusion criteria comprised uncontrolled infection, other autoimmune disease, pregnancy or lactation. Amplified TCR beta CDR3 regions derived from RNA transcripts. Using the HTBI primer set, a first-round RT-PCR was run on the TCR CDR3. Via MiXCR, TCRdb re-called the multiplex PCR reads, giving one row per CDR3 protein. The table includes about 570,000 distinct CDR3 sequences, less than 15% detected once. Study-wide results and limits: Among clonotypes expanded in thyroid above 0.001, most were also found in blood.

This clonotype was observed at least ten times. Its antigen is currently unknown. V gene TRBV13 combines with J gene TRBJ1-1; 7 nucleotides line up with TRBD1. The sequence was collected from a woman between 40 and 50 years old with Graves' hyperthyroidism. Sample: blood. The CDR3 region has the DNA TGTGCCAGCAGCCTAAGAGCAGGGGGGAGCACTGAAGCTTTCTTT. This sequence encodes CASSLRAGGSTEAFF.